The clone carrying this T cell receptor (beta chain) was found many times. The target antigen is unknown. This sample is drawn from a study of T cells in Graves' hyperthyroidism and ophthalmopathy. Across the study: Peripheral blood was obtained at initial diagnosis, preceding any treatment. General observations from the study: Blood held most thyroid clonotypes expanded above 0.001 frequency.

Hyperthyroidism in the patients, aged 18 to 65, was newly diagnosed and under 2 months in duration. Blood dates from first hyperthyroidism diagnosis, before any ophthalmopathy symptoms. RNA transcripts provided the source from which TCR beta CDR3 regions were amplified. First-round RT-PCR of the TCR CDR3 relied on the HTBI primer set. From the multiplex PCR reads, TCRdb called clonotypes with MiXCR, one entry per CDR3 protein. The data show about 280,000 distinct CDR3 sequences, with 20% to 30% seen just once and more than 25% held by the top ten. The clonotype was recovered from a man in his forties or fifties with Graves' hyperthyroidism that later progressed to Graves' ophthalmopathy. Sequences were obtained from blood.

The CDR3 region has the DNA TGTGCCAGCAGTTTATACATTTGGGCCTCCGCATCGGTCCAAGAGACCCAGTACTTC. Protein: CASSLYIWASASVQETQYF. The rearrangement links TRBV12-3 or TRBV12-4 to TRBJ2-5; D is ambiguous. The V end was cut by 2 bases, the J end by 1 base, with 23 bases between. The CDR3 has 19 amino acids.